The 27 T cell receptor beta chains presented below share a single source sample, sequenced in a study of identical twins' blood T cells. TCRdb re-called the 5' RACE reads through MiXCR, storing one row per CDR3 protein. The sample has roughly 340,000 distinct CDR3 sequences; approximately 30% are singletons. Sequenced material: PBMCs. The source of these receptors is a woman aged 18 to 55 in good health.

This clonotype was found a few times. This chain links TRBV6-5 with TRBJ1-3; a weak D match, TRBD1 (5 bases). V was shortened by 0 bases and J by 4 bases, with 10 bases between the two germline ends. The CDR3 is 15 amino acids. CDR1 is MNHEY and CDR2 is SVGAGI in the germline V gene. The CDR3 DNA sequence: TGTGCCAGCAGTTACTCGTATCGACAGGGAAACACCATATATTTT. Its protein is CASSYSYRQGNTIYF.

In this sample, this clonotype turned up a few times. The chain uses TRBV27 and TRBJ2-1; D call uncertain. Looked up from germline, CDR1 is MNHEY and CDR2 is SMNVEV (reference sequence). This CDR3 is built from 12 residues. V gave up 0 bases and J gave up 15 bases, with 12 bases separating them. For the CDR3, the DNA is TGTGCCAGCAGTTTATCGTACAAAGTGACGTTCTTC. This gives the protein CASSLSYKVTFF.

The J gene is TRBJ2-3, the V gene TRBV20-1; TRBD1 matches 7 bases. The CDR3 is made up of 12 amino acids. J gave up 6 bases and V 6 bases, and 6 bases lay outside the gene matches. Per germline, CDR1 DFQATT and CDR2 SNEGSKA (reference sequence). The CDR3 sequence: CSANYRGDTQYF. The CDR3 nucleotides read TGCAGTGCGAACTACAGGGGTGATACGCAGTATTTT.

Details on this clonotype: The junction departs from germline at one end; a sequencing error may be responsible. The CDR3 nucleotides read TGTGCCAGCAGCCCTCAGAGTCTAGCAAACGAGCAGTGCTTC. Its translation is CASSPQSLANEQCF. J is TRBJ2-7 and V is TRBV9, with D possibly matching TRBD2 (5 bases). Looked up from germline, CDR1 is SGDLS and CDR2 is YYNGEE. The CDR3 is made up of 14 amino acids.

This clonotype has just a few counts. This chain uses TRBV3-1 with TRBJ1-4; 9 positions match TRBD1. J gave up 8 bases and V 3 bases, and 10 bases lay outside the gene matches. Germline assignment: CDR1 LGHDT and CDR2 YNNKEL (reference sequence). This CDR3 region has 16 residues. CDR3 loop: CASSQEPGQGGEKLFF. The CDR3 nucleotides are TGTGCCAGCAGCCAGGAACCGGGACAGGGTGGCGAAAAACTGTTTTTT.

This clonotype was found many times. The V gene is TRBV5-1, the J gene TRBJ1-4; no firm D call. From germline, CDR1 is SGHRS and CDR2 YFSETQ. The CDR3 sequence is 15 residues long. The V end was cut by 1 base, the J end by 4 bases, with 11 bases between. The chain's CDR3 is CASSLSPSGNEKLFF. In DNA, the CDR3 is TGCGCCAGCAGCTTGTCTCCCTCCGGTAATGAAAAACTGTTTTTT.

The chain recombines TRBV7-2 with TRBJ1-1; a weak D match, TRBD1 (5 bases). Germline lookup yields CDR1 SGHTA and CDR2 FQGNSA. Trimming cost V 4 bases and J 1 base, with 19 bases left between them. The CDR3 consists of 17 residues. DNA for the CDR3: TGTGCCAGCAGCTCACCTCAAGGAGGGGCGGGGAACACTGAAGCTTTCTTT. Translation: CASSSPQGGAGNTEAFF.

The chain joins TRBV27 to TRBJ1-6; 8 bases line up with TRBD1. CDR3 length equals 18 residues. Per germline, CDR1 MNHEY and CDR2 SMNVEV (reference sequence). The trim removed 2 bases at V and 0 bases at J, leaving 6 bases unmatched. Here the CDR3 DNA reads TGTGCCAGCAGTTTACGCGGGACAGGTCTCTCCTATAATTCACCCCTCCACTTT. This translates into CASSLRGTGLSYNSPLHF.

About this clonotype itself: A junction end diverges from the germline sequence, so it may reflect a read error. The chain combines TRBV29-1 with TRBJ1-2, with 7 positions matching TRBD1. The CDR3 consists of 11 residues. The germline CDR1 and CDR2 sequences are SQVTM and ANQGSEA. The CDR3 spells CSVEDRQSFPF. The CDR3 coding sequence is TGCAGCGTTGAGGACAGGCAGTCCTTCCCCTTC.

This clonotype was detected a few times. This rearrangement joins TRBV3-1 to TRBJ1-1; 7 bases align to TRBD1. Trimming removed 3 bases from V and 5 bases from J; junction bases left unmatched: 9. The CDR3 covers 15 residues. Germline-derived CDR1 and CDR2 are LGHDT and YNNKEL (reference sequence). The CDR3 region is CASSQRYPGQTEAFF. The CDR3, as DNA: TGTGCCAGCAGCCAGCGTTACCCGGGACAGACTGAAGCTTTCTTT.

The rearrangement uses TRBV20-1 and TRBJ1-2; unclear D gene. V was clipped by 5 bases and J by 6 bases, with 7 bases between them. Germline V gene data show CDR1 as DFQATT and CDR2 as SNEGSKA (reference sequence). The CDR3 has 10 residues. DNA for the CDR3: TGCAGTGCTCAGGAGGATGGCTACACCTTC. This encodes CSAQEDGYTF.

V is TRBV10-3 and J is TRBJ1-5, with D perhaps matching TRBD1 (5 bases). Trimming pared 0 bases from V and 5 bases from J, leaving 8 bases between. Per germline, CDR1 ENHRY and CDR2 SYGVKD. The CDR3 spans 14 residues. DNA for the CDR3: TGTGCCATCAGTGAGTCGGGGCGTGATCAGCCCCAGCATTTT. It codes for CAISESGRDQPQHF.

This clonotype has ten or more counts. This sequence joins TRBV20-1 and TRBJ2-1; the match to TRBD1 covers 9 bases. Germline CDR1 and CDR2: DFQATT and SNEGSKA (reference sequence). Losses at the gene ends were 5 bases for V and 6 bases for J; bases not matched to a gene: 14. This CDR3 comprises 16 residues. The CDR3 DNA is TGCAGTGCTGCCAACTCACTCGGGACAGGGCTCAATGAGCAGTTCTTC. Translating gives CSAANSLGTGLNEQFF.

This clonotype occurred many times. This sequence joins TRBV20-1 and TRBJ1-3; D is undetermined. Trimming took off 6 bases at V and 10 bases at J, with 13 bases between the two ends. Germline CDR1 DFQATT, CDR2 SNEGSKA (reference sequence). The CDR3 contains 11 residues. In DNA form, the CDR3 reads TGCAGTGCCGAGGGATCGAGGACCATATATTTT. It specifies CSAEGSRTIYF.

This clonotype was counted many times. This rearrangement joins TRBV6-5 to TRBJ1-3; 9 bases agree with TRBD1. The CDR3 runs to 13 residues. The V and J ends lost 4 bases and 8 bases, in that order; junction bases with no gene match: 3. Germline CDR1 is MNHEY and CDR2 is SVGAGI. CDR3 residues: CASSSRQGDTIYF. Here the CDR3 DNA reads TGTGCCAGCAGTTCGAGACAGGGGGACACCATATATTTT.

This clonotype has ten or more counts. V and J are TRBV11-2 and TRBJ1-1, with D possibly matching TRBD1 (5 bases). The germline V gene encodes CDR1 SGHAT and CDR2 FQNNGV. CDR3 length: 12 residues. Trimming cost V 4 bases and J 3 bases, with 6 bases left between them. The DNA of the CDR3 is TGTGCCAGCAGCTCGGGGCACACTGAAGCTTTCTTT. It translates to CASSSGHTEAFF. Filled out from reference TRBV11-2 and TRBJ1-1, the complete variable domain reads EAGVAQSPRYKIIEKRQSVAFWCNPISGHATLYWYQQILGQGPKLLIQFQNNGVVDDSQLPKDRFSAERLKGVDSTLKIQPAKLEDSAVYLCASSSGHTEAFFGQGTRLTVV.

V usage is TRBV7-2 and J usage is TRBJ1-1; D not certain. The length of the CDR3 is 15 residues. The germline V gene encodes CDR1 SGHTA and CDR2 FQGNSA. V lost 0 bases and J 0 bases, leaving 8 bases between the germline ends. CDR3 sequence (DNA): TGTGCCAGCAGCTTAGCCCGGTGGGTGAACACTGAAGCTTTCTTT. It specifies CASSLARWVNTEAFF.

The J gene is TRBJ2-5, the V gene TRBV11-2; a possible D gene is TRBD2 (6 bases). The CDR3 loop spans 16 amino acids. In germline, CDR1 is SGHAT, CDR2 FQNNGV. V was shortened by 5 bases and J by 2 bases, with 18 bases between the two germline ends. The CDR3 protein is CASSLQLGAGQETQYF. CDR3 nucleotides: TGTGCCAGCAGCCTACAGTTAGGAGCGGGTCAAGAGACCCAGTACTTC.

The chain carries TRBV29-1 and TRBJ1-2; 9 bases align to TRBD1. The germline V gene encodes CDR1 SQVTM and CDR2 ANQGSEA. V lost 7 bases and J lost 10; bases outside the gene matches: 13. The CDR3 consists of 13 residues. CDR3 region: CSALTGTGSAYTF. The CDR3, as DNA: TGCAGCGCCCTAACCGGGACAGGGTCTGCCTACACCTTC. The full variable domain, in which reference TRBV29-1 and TRBJ1-2 provide the parts outside the CDR3, is SAVISQKPSRDICQRGTSLTIQCQVDSQVTMMFWYRQQPGQSLTLIATANQGSEATYESGFVIDKFPISRPNLTFSTLTVSNMSPEDSSIYLCSALTGTGSAYTFGSGTRLTVV.

V usage is TRBV29-1 and J usage is TRBJ1-2, with D possibly being TRBD1 (5 bases). Germline CDR1 is SQVTM and CDR2 is ANQGSEA. This CDR3 has 13 amino acids. The ends were cut back, 4 bases at V and 8 bases at J, with 17 bases in the middle. The CDR3 coding sequence is TGCAGCGTTGTCGACCGATCTCGGGGCGGCTACACCTTC. This encodes CSVVDRSRGGYTF. Complete variable domain (other parts from reference TRBV29-1 and TRBJ1-2): SAVISQKPSRDICQRGTSLTIQCQVDSQVTMMFWYRQQPGQSLTLIATANQGSEATYESGFVIDKFPISRPNLTFSTLTVSNMSPEDSSIYLCSVVDRSRGGYTFGSGTRLTVV.

This clonotype was detected a few times. The chain recombines TRBV20-1 with TRBJ2-7; 13 bases are a match to TRBD2. The J segment lost 4 bases and the V segment lost 4 bases, leaving 13 bases of the junction unmatched. CDR3 size: 17 residues. Germline V CDR1 and CDR2: DFQATT, SNEGSKA (reference sequence). The chain's CDR3 is CSAKKGLAGVKGYEQYF. CDR3 nucleotide sequence: TGCAGTGCTAAAAAAGGACTAGCGGGAGTAAAGGGGTACGAGCAGTACTTC.

This clonotype was counted between two and nine times. The rearrangement uses TRBV11-1 and TRBJ1-1; a possible D gene is TRBD1 (5 bases). CDR1 and CDR2 from the germline V gene are SGHAT and FQDESV (reference sequence). CDR3 length: 16 residues. Trimming pared 5 bases from V and 2 bases from J, leaving 18 bases between. CDR3 in amino acids: CASSPIGWGENTEAFF. CDR3 DNA: TGTGCCAGCAGCCCAATAGGCTGGGGGGAAAACACTGAAGCTTTCTTT.

This clonotype has only a few counts. This chain joins TRBV19 and TRBJ2-6, with D unresolved. Germline V gives CDR1 LNHDA, CDR2 SQIVND (reference sequence). Trimming removed 2 bases at V and 0 bases at J, with 11 bases between. The CDR3 sequence is 17 residues long. CDR3 protein: CASSIIWRTSGANVLTF. For the CDR3, the DNA is TGTGCCAGTAGTATAATCTGGCGGACCTCTGGGGCCAACGTCCTGACTTTC.

This clonotype was picked up a small number of times. The rearrangement uses TRBV2 and TRBJ2-7; 8 nucleotides line up with TRBD1. The V gene end was trimmed by 4 bases and the J gene end by 5 bases; junction bases not matched to a gene: 7. In germline, CDR1 is SNHLY, CDR2 FYNNEI. This CDR3 contains 14 residues. CDR3 DNA sequence: TGTGCCAGCAGTGTTTTACAGGGGGTCCACGAGCAGTACTTC. It specifies CASSVLQGVHEQYF.

This clonotype was observed once. The CDR3 DNA reads as TGTGCCAGCAAGGACATGGGCCCGGGAAACACCATATATTTT. Protein product: CASKDMGPGNTIYF. The chain combines TRBV2 with TRBJ1-3; a weak D match, TRBD1 (5 bases). The germline V gene has CDR1 SNHLY and CDR2 FYNNEI. This CDR3 spans 14 amino acids. V lost 7 bases to trimming and J lost 4 bases, with 14 bases between them.

The rearrangement joins TRBV4-2 to TRBJ1-1, with D uncertain. CDR1 is LGHNA and CDR2 is YNFKEQ in the germline V gene. This CDR3 contains 15 residues. V was clipped by 1 base and J by 4 bases, with 13 bases between them. CDR3 residues: CASSQVGDPGTEAFF. The CDR3 DNA is TGTGCCAGCAGCCAAGTTGGTGATCCGGGCACTGAAGCTTTCTTT.

This clonotype was seen a handful of times. V and J are TRBV5-1 and TRBJ2-2; 8 bases are a match to TRBD2. After removal of 3 bases from V and 0 bases from J, the junction contained 4 bases not matched to a gene. Germline V CDR1 and CDR2: SGHRS, YFSETQ. The CDR3 extends over 16 amino acids. CDR3 in DNA: TGCGCCAGCAGCTGGACTAGCTCCCCGAACACCGGGGAGCTGTTTTTT. Protein product: CASSWTSSPNTGELFF.